Included here is one TCR beta chain sequence, with context. The specificity of this receptor is unknown. Base qualities are not recorded, but no much larger clone differs from it by a single base. The data are from a study of cytomegalovirus exposure and HLA in healthy donors (TCRdb year 2017). Concerning the study at large: An earlier analysis of several hundred of the donors reported approximately 260 Gb of sequence data and 95 million to 120 million unique TCR beta sequences obtained from approximately 180 million T cells. Rather than drawing on any new phenotypic data, the later analysis identified candidate immune exposures from TCR beta sequences and the way those sequences occurred across donors. An earlier analysis of about 600 of the donors used high-throughput TCR beta sequencing to judge whether each TCR beta V gene segment behaved as functional or pseudogenic. The number of donors typed differed by locus, with roughly 629-640 for A, B, C, DRB1 and DQB1, roughly 520 for DQA1, 600 to 610 for DPA1, and some 470 for DPB1. High-throughput TCR immunosequencing, statistical association of individual TCRs with disease status, and machine learning were combined to predict cytomegalovirus infection status. In a later analysis, previously published TCR beta repertoires from hundreds of donors were re-analyzed and high-resolution HLA genotyping was added so that TCR occurrence patterns could be studied. Because of strong linkage in the cohort, a handful of DR-DQ haplotypes were treated as single units for association and clustering. A separate validation cohort of some 130 different subjects was used in addition to the 666-subject first cohort. Among the roughly 430 genotyped donors, around 81% belonged to the genetic ancestry cluster associated with self-reported Caucasian donors. An early release that covered about 600 HLA-typed donors contained 250 to 350 gigabases of sequencing data and 80 million or so unique TCR sequences. All discovery cohort repertoires had been generated using a single sequencing platform. Donor age, sex, ethnicity and CMV serostatus were compiled alongside the repertoire data. On average, around 230,000 unique TCR beta nucleotide sequences were sequenced per donor among a few hundred genotyped donors of the cohort, with roughly 20% of those sequences being non-productive. The study aimed to test whether cataloging public T cell receptors could reveal signatures of past pathogen exposure. The study profiled the T cell repertoires of hundreds of subjects by immunosequencing and related them to cytomegalovirus serostatus. Class I and class II HLA loci were covered by the typing at four-digit resolution. A later genetic analysis used genome-wide SNP genotypes for about 60% of the 666 donors, treating that subset as a discovery cohort.

On the study overall, not on this receptor specifically: A cluster of highly shared sequence variants was judged likely to represent a technical artifact of the sequencing pipeline. Linkage disequilibrium might explain the correlated functional status among segregating V segments, but an unknown experimental factor could not be excluded. A later analysis found that most CMV-associated TCR beta chains appeared HLA-restricted, with HLA associations seemingly driven largely by CMV exposure. A further reported finding was that TCR beta sequences accurately predicted the HLA-A and HLA-B alleles for most subjects in the first cohort. In the study, some 160 TCR beta chains were listed as associated with cytomegalovirus. Because counts were too low, roughly 18 rarely observed V segments, including chromosome 9 orphons, were left out of the earlier analysis of 500 to 650 of the donors. Cytomegalovirus status was reported to be diagnosed by the classifier with high specificity and sensitivity in both the original and validation cohorts. Specific HLA alleles were associated with 18,000 or so TCR beta sequences at a false discovery rate of 0.05 in a later analysis. Some IMGT-functional V segments, including TRBV6-2 and TRBV6-3, could not be told apart with the 87-base-pair reads, so those segments were excluded. According to a later analysis, parvovirus B19, influenza, CMV and Epstein-Barr virus appeared linked to several top co-occurrence clusters. When HLA alleles, especially DR and DQ, strongly co-occurred, TCR associations were difficult to assign to individual alleles. The authors suggested that the approach could potentially be extended to other disease states and immunological phenotypes. Only TCR beta chains were sequenced in this cohort, and the absence of alpha or paired-chain data limited detectable features. An earlier analysis of some 560 of the donors showed that most TCR beta V segments appeared in productive rearrangements either about 87% or about 30% of the time, which broadly matched IMGT annotations. In a later analysis, HLA-associated TCR beta chains were found to be more clonally expanded and to have lower generation probabilities than equally common non-associated chains. A later genetic analysis reported fewer N-insertions in productive TCRs among donors in an Asian-associated ancestry cluster than the roughly 700-donor mean. CMV serostatus was the only immune exposure information available for the cohort. In vitro tests confirmed that a few of the cytomegalovirus-associated TCR beta chains recognize cytomegalovirus antigens. Across donors, most TCR sequences were observed very rarely, whereas some public TCRs were present in many individuals. The presence/absence analyses assumed that sequencing depth was roughly uniform across donors, and that assumption may not be true. In a later genetic analysis, a missense DCLRE1C variant was associated with V-gene and J-gene trimming of TCR beta chains, and the association was replicated in an independent cohort. HLA typing was unavailable for some donors at each locus, so association tests used only the typed subset. In a later analysis, TCR association rates were found to vary across HLA loci, with the most associated TCRs seen for DRB1 alleles and the fewest for HLA-C alleles.

After removal of 0 bases from V and 4 bases from J, the junction retains 13 bases not matched to a gene. The CDR3 holds 20 amino acids from the cysteine to the phenylalanine. The CDR3 DNA has 60 bases and is translated from base 1. Per the germline V gene, SGDLS is the CDR1 and YYNGEE is the CDR2. The cohort comprised under 700 healthy bone marrow donors. Cohort members were all nominally healthy when sampled, although unrecorded immune exposures were likely present. The donor was CMV seropositive and was included in the group of approximately 310 seropositive cohort members. A peripheral blood sample was provided by each donor, and peripheral blood mononuclear cells were used for TCR beta sequencing. Genomic DNA was extracted from the blood cell samples with the Qiagen DNeasy Blood Extraction Kit. Library creation used the immunoSEQ multiplex PCR assay. For the multiplex PCR, a mixture combining 60 forward primers for TCR Vbeta segments and 13 reverse primers for TCR Jbeta segments was used. The CDR3 region of rearranged TCR beta genes was amplified from genomic DNA by a multiplex PCR assay. Amplified TCR beta libraries were sequenced as 87-base-pair reads on the Illumina HiSeq System. The authors' analysis ran thus. A later analysis tallied roughly 80 million unique TCR beta chains across the roughly 610 repertoires, and about 10 million of those chains were shared by two or more donors. A nearest-neighbor algorithm error-corrected the raw reads and collapsed the reads into unique sequences, merging closely related sequences to remove PCR and sequencing errors. To assign V, D and J gene segments, CDR3 sequences were aligned to IMGT reference sequences. For a sequence to be retained, a match of at least six nucleotides to both a V gene segment and a J gene segment was required. A rearrangement counted as productive if the CDR3 had no stop codons and remained in frame with V and J, and every other rearrangement counted as non-productive. Following IMGT convention, CDR3 was defined as the stretch from the second conserved V-encoded cysteine to the conserved J-encoded phenylalanine. Sequences without an unambiguous match to a single V gene segment were excluded from the earlier analysis of about 640 of the donors. In an earlier analysis of some 590 of the donors, a V segment was called functional when productive rearrangements were above 56.7%, and segregating when the standard deviation between donors exceeded 5%. To diagnose cytomegalovirus status from the catalog of TCR beta chain sequences, a statistical classification framework was built. In a later analysis, TCR nucleotide sequences were compared against IMGT/GENE-DB human TR gene sequences so that V and J genes could be assigned. Using the TCRdist pipeline, a later analysis assigned CDR3 sequences along with most-parsimonious VDJ recombination scenarios. In a later analysis, each TCR beta chain was defined by its CDR3 amino acid sequence together with its V-gene family, and reads lacking a unique V-gene family were excluded. As a way to deal with suspected cross-contamination and a sequencing artifact, a later analysis dropped 450 to 600 nucleotide sequences that were highly shared and had low generation probability. In a later analysis, a clonal expansion index was calculated for each public chain from normalized within-repertoire ranks of inferred template counts. In a later analysis, generation probabilities were computed using a VDJ recombination model fitted to out-of-frame rearrangements, and the results were checked against IGoR. In a later analysis, TCR-TCR, TCR-HLA and TCR-CMV co-occurrence was scored with hypergeometric tests, and a repertoire-size bias correction was applied to TCR pairs. A later analysis estimated false discovery rates by permuting HLA or CMV assignments 20 times. A later analysis grouped co-occurring TCRs with DBSCAN, adding TCRdist sequence similarity when clustering within HLA-allele-positive subsets. Repertoires with fewer than 30,000 or more than 120,000 public chains, plus five repertoires with anomalous nucleotide sharing, were excluded from co-occurrence clustering. The source is immuneACCESS, and TCRdb retained only in-frame sequences with V and J called. Part of the clones is not carried over; for the studies checked, unresolved V genes explain less than half of this, and the remainder is unexplained. The V and J calls and clone size were taken over from that table, and D and trimming were inferred from the DNA. This sample lists 150,000 to 160,000 clones; 80% were detected once. The ten largest make up over 5% of the sample.

The receptor was derived from a middle-aged woman in good health and CMV-seropositive. Sequencing input: PBMCs. The chain is assembled from TRBV9 and TRBJ2-1; 13 bases in the middle match TRBD2. The CDR3 loop reads CASSVGGGRLAGGTYNEQFF. The base sequence is TGTGCCAGCAGCGTAGGGGGGGGCAGACTAGCGGGAGGAACATACAATGAGCAGTTCTTC.